Sequencing of this T cell receptor beta chain was carried out in a study of neurological immune-mediated disorders. With regard to this clonotype: A junction boundary mismatches the germline segment, possibly from a read error.

TCRdb processed the 5' RACE reads anew with MiXCR; each CDR3 protein has one entry. Among tens of thousands of distinct CDR3 sequences listed, approximately 15% were seen once. This CDR3 region has 15 residues. Looked up from germline, CDR1 is LGHNA and CDR2 is YSLEER. Sequenced input: PBMCs. V is TRBV4-3 and J is TRBJ1-5, with unresolved D. The clonotype comes from a man in his 70s in good health. In DNA, the CDR3 is TGCGCCAGCATCCAAGATGCGAGCGTTCCCCAGCCCCAGCATTTT. Translated: CASIQDASVPQPQHF.